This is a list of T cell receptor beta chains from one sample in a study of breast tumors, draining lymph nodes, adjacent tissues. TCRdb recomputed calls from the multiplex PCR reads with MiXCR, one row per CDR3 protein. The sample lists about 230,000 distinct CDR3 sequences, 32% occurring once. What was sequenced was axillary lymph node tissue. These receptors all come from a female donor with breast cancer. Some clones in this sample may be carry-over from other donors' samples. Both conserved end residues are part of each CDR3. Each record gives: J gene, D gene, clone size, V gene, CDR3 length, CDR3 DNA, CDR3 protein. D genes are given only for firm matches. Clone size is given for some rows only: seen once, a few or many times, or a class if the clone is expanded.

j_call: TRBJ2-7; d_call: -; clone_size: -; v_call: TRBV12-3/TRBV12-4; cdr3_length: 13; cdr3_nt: TGTGCCAGCAGCAGCAAGCAAGCCCTCGAGCAGTACTTC; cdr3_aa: CASSSKQALEQYF
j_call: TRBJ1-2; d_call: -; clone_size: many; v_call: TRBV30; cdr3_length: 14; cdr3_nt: TGTGCCTGGAGTCCGACCCCGACAGCCTATGGCTACACCTTC; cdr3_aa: CAWSPTPTAYGYTF
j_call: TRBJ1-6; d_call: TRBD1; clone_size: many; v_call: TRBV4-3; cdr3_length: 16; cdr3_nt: TGCGCCAGCAGCCAATACGGACAGGGGGGAAATTCACCCCTCCACTTT; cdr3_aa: CASSQYGQGGNSPLHF
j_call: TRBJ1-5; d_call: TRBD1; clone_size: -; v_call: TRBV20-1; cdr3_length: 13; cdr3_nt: TGCAGTGCTAGAGACAGGGGGTTCTCCTACGAGCATTTT; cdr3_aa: CSARDRGFSYEHF
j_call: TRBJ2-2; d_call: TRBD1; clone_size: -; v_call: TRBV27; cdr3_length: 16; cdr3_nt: TGTGCCAGCCGAAAGGGGAAACAGGGGGGACCCGGGGAGCTGTTTTTT; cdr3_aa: CASRKGKQGGPGELFF
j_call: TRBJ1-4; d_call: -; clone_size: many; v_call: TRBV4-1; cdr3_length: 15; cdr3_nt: TGCGCCAGCAGTCAGAAGGGGGGCGTAGGTGAAAAACTGTTTTTT; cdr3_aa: CASSQKGGVGEKLFF
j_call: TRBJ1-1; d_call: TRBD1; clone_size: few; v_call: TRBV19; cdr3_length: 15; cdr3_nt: TGTGCCAGTATAGATCTGGAGGGGGCGCGGACTGAAGCTTTCTTT; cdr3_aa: CASIDLEGARTEAFF
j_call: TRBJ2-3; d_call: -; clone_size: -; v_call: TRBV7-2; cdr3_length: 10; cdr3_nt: TGTGCTCCTCCACCTGATACGCAGTATTTT; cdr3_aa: CAPPPDTQYF
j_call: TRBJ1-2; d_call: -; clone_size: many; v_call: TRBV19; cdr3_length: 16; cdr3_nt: TGTGCCAGTACCCGAGGGTTGGCGGGGGCAAGCTATGGCTACACCTTC; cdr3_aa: CASTRGLAGASYGYTF
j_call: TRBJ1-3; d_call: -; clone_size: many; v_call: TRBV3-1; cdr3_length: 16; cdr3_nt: TGTGCCAGCAGCCAAGTTCGGACTATCTCTGGAAACACCATATATTTT; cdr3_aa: CASSQVRTISGNTIYF
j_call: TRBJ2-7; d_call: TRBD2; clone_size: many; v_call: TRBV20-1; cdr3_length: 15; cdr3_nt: TGCAGTGCTAGGGGACTAGCGGGAGCCCCCTACGAGCAGTACTTC; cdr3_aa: CSARGLAGAPYEQYF
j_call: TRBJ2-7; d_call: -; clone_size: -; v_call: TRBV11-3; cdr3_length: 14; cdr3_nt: TGTGCCAGCAGCTCGGACGGGCCAACCTGCGAGCAGTACTTC; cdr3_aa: CASSSDGPTCEQYF
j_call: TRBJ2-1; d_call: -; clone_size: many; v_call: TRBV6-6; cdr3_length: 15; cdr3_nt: TGTGCCAGCAGTCCTCGGACCCTGGGGGACAATGAGCAGTTCTTC; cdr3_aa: CASSPRTLGDNEQFF
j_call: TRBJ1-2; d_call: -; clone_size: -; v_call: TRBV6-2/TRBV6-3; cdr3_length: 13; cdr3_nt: TGTGCCAGCAGTTACTCCAGCCAAGTCGGCTACACCTTC; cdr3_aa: CASSYSSQVGYTF
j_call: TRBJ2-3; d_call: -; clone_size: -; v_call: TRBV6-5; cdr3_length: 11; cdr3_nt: TGTGCCAGCAGGAGCACAGATACGCAGTATTTT; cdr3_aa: CASRSTDTQYF
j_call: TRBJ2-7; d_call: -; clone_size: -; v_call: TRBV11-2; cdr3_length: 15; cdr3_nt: TGTGCCAGCAGCTTAGGCCAGGGGACCTCCTACGAGCAGTACTTC; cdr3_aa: CASSLGQGTSYEQYF
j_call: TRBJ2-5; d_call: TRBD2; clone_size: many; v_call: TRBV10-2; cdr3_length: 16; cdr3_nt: TGCGCCAGCAATATGGGACTAGCGGGAGTAGGAGAGACCCAGTACTTC; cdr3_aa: CASNMGLAGVGETQYF
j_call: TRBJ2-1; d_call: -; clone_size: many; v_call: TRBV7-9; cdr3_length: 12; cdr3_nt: TGTGCCAGCAGCTTAGATTACAATGAGCAGTTCTTC; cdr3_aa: CASSLDYNEQFF
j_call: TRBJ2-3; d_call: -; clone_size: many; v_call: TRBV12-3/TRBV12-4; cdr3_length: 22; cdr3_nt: TGTGCCAGCAGTCCAGACCTGCGGAGGTCGGATGGGATCTTTGGACGGACAGATACGCAGTATTTT; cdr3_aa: CASSPDLRRSDGIFGRTDTQYF
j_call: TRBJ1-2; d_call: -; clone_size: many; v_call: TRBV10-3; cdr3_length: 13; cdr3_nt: TGTGCCATCAGTGGGGGTTCTTCCAGCGGCTACACCTTC; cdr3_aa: CAISGGSSSGYTF
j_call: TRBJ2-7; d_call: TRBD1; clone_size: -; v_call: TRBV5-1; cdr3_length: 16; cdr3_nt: TGCGCCAGCAGCTCCGGGACAGGAAGCGGATCCTACGAGCAGTACTTC; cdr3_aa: CASSSGTGSGSYEQYF
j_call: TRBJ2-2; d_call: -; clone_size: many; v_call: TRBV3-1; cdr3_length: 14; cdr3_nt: TGTGCCAGCAGCCCTCGTTGGGGCACCGGGGAGCTGTTTTTT; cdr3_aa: CASSPRWGTGELFF
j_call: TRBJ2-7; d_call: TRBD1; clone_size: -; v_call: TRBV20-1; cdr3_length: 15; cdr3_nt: TGCAGTGCTAGTCCCCCGGACAGGGGCTCCTACGAGCAGTACTTC; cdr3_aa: CSASPPDRGSYEQYF
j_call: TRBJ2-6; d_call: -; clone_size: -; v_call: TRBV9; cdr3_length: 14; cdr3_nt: TGTGCCAGCAGCGCGGGGACAGGGGCCAACGTCCTGACTTTC; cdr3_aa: CASSAGTGANVLTF
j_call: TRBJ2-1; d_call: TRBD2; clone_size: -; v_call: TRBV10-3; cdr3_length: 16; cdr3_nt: TGTGCCATCAGTGCTAGCGGGAGGCCTCCCTACAATGAGCAGTTCTTC; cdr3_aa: CAISASGRPPYNEQFF
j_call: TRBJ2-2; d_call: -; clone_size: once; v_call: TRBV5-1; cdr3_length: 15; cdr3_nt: TGCGCCAGCAGAACCCGGGGCTTTGGCTCCGGGGAGCTGTTTTTT; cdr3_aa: CASRTRGFGSGELFF
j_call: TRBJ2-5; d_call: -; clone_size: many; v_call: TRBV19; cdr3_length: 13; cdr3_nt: TGTGCCAGTAGTATGTTTTATGGAGAGACCCAGTACTTC; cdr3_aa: CASSMFYGETQYF
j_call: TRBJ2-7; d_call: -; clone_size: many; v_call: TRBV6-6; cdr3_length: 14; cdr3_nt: TGTGCCAGCAGTTACTCTCGAGGGATCTACGAGCAGTACTTC; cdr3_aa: CASSYSRGIYEQYF
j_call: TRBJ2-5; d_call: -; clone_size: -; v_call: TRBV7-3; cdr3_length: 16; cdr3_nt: TGTGCCAGCAGCTTAACGGGGGGAATAGGGGGAGAGACCCAGTACTTC; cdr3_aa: CASSLTGGIGGETQYF
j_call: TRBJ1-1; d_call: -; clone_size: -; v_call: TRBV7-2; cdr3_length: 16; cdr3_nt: TGTGCCAGCAGCTCTCGGGGCGGACAGCTGAACACTGAAGCTTTCTTT; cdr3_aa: CASSSRGGQLNTEAFF
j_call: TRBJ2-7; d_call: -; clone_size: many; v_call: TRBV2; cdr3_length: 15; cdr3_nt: TGTGCCAGCACCACCCAGGGAGCAACAACCTACGAGCAGTACTTC; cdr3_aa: CASTTQGATTYEQYF
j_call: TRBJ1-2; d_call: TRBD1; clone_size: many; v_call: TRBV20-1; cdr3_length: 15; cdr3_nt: TGCAGTGCCGAGACAGGGGCGCCTTTCCCCTATGGCTACACCTTC; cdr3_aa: CSAETGAPFPYGYTF
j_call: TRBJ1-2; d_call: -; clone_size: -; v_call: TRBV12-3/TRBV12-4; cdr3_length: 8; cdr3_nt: TGTGCCAGCAGTTTTCACCCCTTC; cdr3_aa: CASSFHPF
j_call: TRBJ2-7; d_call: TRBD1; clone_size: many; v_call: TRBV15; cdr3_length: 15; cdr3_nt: TGTGCCACCAGCACCCCCCCGGGACAGGGGAACGAGCAGTACTTC; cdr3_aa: CATSTPPGQGNEQYF
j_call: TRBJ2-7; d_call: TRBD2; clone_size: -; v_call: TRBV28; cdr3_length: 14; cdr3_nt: TGTGCCAGCAATATAGCGGGTAAAGAAAGGGAGCAGTACTTC; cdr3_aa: CASNIAGKEREQYF
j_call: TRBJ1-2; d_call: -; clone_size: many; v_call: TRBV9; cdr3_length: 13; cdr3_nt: TGTGCCAGCAGCGTAGATGGGGGCTCTGGCTACACCTTC; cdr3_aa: CASSVDGGSGYTF
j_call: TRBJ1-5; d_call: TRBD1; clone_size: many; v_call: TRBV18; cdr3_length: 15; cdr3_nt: TGTGCCAGCTCACCGGGACAGTATAGCAATCAGCCCCAGCATTTT; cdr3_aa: CASSPGQYSNQPQHF
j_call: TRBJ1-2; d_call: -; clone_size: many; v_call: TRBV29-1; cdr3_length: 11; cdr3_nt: TGCAGCGTTGAGTCCCACTATGGCTACACCTTC; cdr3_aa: CSVESHYGYTF
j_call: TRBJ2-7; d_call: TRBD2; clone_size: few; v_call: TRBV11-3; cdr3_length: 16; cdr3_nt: TGTGCCAGCAGCTTATGTAGCGGGACGCCCCCCTACGAGCAGTACTTC; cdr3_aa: CASSLCSGTPPYEQYF
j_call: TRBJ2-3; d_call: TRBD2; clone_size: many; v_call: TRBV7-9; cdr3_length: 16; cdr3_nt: TGTGCCAGCAGCACCCGACTGGGGGGGAACACAGATACGCAGTATTTT; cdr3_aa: CASSTRLGGNTDTQYF
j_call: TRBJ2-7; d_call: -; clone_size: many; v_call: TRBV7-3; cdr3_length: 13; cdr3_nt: TGTGCCAGCAGCTTAAGCCCCGGGGACGAGCAGTACTTC; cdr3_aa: CASSLSPGDEQYF
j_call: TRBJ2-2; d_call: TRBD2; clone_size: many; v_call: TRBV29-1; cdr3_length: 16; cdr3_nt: TGCAGCGTTGAGGGGACTAGCGGGAGCTCCACCGGGGAGCTGTTTTTT; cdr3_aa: CSVEGTSGSSTGELFF
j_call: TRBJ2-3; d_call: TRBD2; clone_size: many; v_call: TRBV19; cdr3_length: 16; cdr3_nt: TGTGCCAGTAGTATTGGACTAGCGGGAGAGGGAGATACGCAGTATTTT; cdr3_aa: CASSIGLAGEGDTQYF
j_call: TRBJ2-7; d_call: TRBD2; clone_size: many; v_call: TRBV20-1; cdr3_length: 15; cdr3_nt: TGCAGTGCTAACCGACTAGCGGGAGGATCCCACGAGCAGTACTTC; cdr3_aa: CSANRLAGGSHEQYF
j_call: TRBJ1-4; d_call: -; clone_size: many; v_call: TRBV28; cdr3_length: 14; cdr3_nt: TGTGCCAGCAGCACACAGGGTCTAAGGGAAAAACTGTTTTTT; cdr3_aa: CASSTQGLREKLFF
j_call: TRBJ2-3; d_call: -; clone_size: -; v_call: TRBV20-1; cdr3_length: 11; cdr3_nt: TGCAGTGCTAGAGACGCCTACGAGCAGTATTTT; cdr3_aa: CSARDAYEQYF